The entry below describes one TCR beta chain. Antigen specificity is unknown. This CDR3 spans 13 amino acids. Germline loops: CDR1 MNHEY, CDR2 SMNVEV (reference sequence). Trimming stripped 5 bases from V and 4 bases from J, with 11 bases between. Samples were taken at baseline and on day 1 of cycles 4 and 7. The data were obtained in a study of OX40 agonist ivuxolimab in advanced cancers. Study details: In this cohort, patients received ivuxolimab, an agonistic anti-OX40 (CD134) antibody. Recorded diagnoses for dose-escalation patients were hepatocellular carcinoma, melanoma, renal cell or head and neck cancer.

The assay was immunoSEQ multiplex PCR, and TCRdb's table has in-frame clones only and misses some. The sample comprises about 69,000 clones, roughly nine tenths of which are singletons, and roughly 0.27% rests with the top ten. Study outcomes and limitations: Some of the lowest clonal expansion was seen in partial responders at 0.1-3.0 mg/kg.

This sample comprised CD4+ or CD8+ T cells sorted from blood, obtained in a trial of the OX40 agonist ivuxolimab. V usage is TRBV27 and J usage is TRBJ1-1; no definite D call. The sequence was obtained from an adult with an advanced solid tumor such as melanoma, head and neck, liver or kidney cancer. CDR3 coding DNA: TGTGCCAGCAGTCTAGTGGGAGGCACTGAAGCTTTCTTT. As protein: CASSLVGGTEAFF.